This T cell receptor (beta chain) emerged from a study of cytomegalovirus exposure and HLA in healthy donors. General observations from the study: According to the study, around 160 TCR beta chains were cytomegalovirus-associated. When analyzed later, a missense DCLRE1C variant was found to be linked to TCR beta V- and J-gene trimming. Cytomegalovirus status, reportedly, was diagnosed with high specificity and sensitivity by the classifier.

Germline V lookup: CDR1 SGHRS, CDR2 YFSETQ. The CDR3 is made up of 15 amino acids. Primers for the PCR totalled 60 Vbeta and 13 Jbeta. The protocol was immunoSEQ multiplex PCR, while the TCRdb copy is restricted to in-frame clones and leaves out a portion. The repertoire includes over 50,000 clones, roughly 80% of them detected once, and around 1.7% sits in the top ten. A single count supports this clone. Its antigen is unidentified. The germline gene is not matched at one end of the junction; a read error may be the cause. The sequencing input was PBMCs. This sequence originates from a man aged 40-50 years in good health and CMV-seronegative. The chain couples TRBV5-1 to TRBJ1-1; D is undetermined. This CDR3 is CVSSQAQISNTEAFF. DNA of the CDR3: TGCGTCAGCAGCCAGGCCCAAATATCGAACACTGAAGCTTTCTTT.